The 23 T cell receptor beta chains in this list originate from one sample, sequenced in a study of blood T cell repertoires in COVID-19. The protocol was immunoSEQ multiplex PCR, while the TCRdb copy is restricted to in-frame clones and leaves out a portion. Among about 82,000 clones listed, roughly 80% were seen once. Sequencing was carried out using peripheral blood. The receptors derive from a man aged 55 to 70 with COVID-19, enrolled during active disease.

The V and J genes are TRBV7-2 and TRBJ1-1; D is unresolved. Germline CDR1 SGHTA, CDR2 FQGNSA. V was cut by 4 bases and J by 1 base, with 13 bases left in between. The CDR3 has 15 amino acids. The CDR3 DNA is TGTGCCAGCAGCTCCAACTGGGCAGGGAACACTGAAGCTTTCTTT. Protein product: CASSSNWAGNTEAFF.

This chain links TRBV30 with TRBJ2-2, with D possibly matching TRBD1 (5 bases). The CDR3 loop spans 14 amino acids. Trimming removed 3 bases at V and 5 bases at J, with 13 bases between. Germline assignment: CDR1 GTSNPN and CDR2 SVGIG (reference sequence). CDR3 sequence reads: CAWRQDTTTGELFF. In nucleotides, the CDR3 is TGTGCCTGGAGGCAGGACACAACGACCGGGGAGCTGTTTTTT.

The rearrangement joins TRBV5-1 to TRBJ2-5, with D perhaps TRBD1 (6 bases). Germline CDR1 SGHRS, CDR2 YFSETQ. V lost 0 bases and J 5 bases, leaving 17 bases between the germline ends. There are 16 residues in the CDR3. DNA of the CDR3: TGCGCCAGCAGCTTGGGTGCAGGGGCTGGATCGGAGACCCAGTACTTC. Encoded protein: CASSLGAGAGSETQYF.

CDR3 DNA sequence: TGTGCCAGTAGTAAGACAGGTCATGGCTACACCTTC. It translates to CASSKTGHGYTF. J is TRBJ1-2 and V is TRBV19; D perhaps matches TRBD1 (6 bases). V lost 4 bases to trimming and J lost 6 bases, with 9 bases between them. This CDR3 is built from 12 residues. Germline CDR1 is LNHDA and CDR2 is SQIVND (reference sequence).

The V and J genes are TRBV10-3 and TRBJ2-7; 7 bases are a match to TRBD1. The junction had 2 bases not matched to a gene; V was cut back by 4 bases and J by 2 bases. Germline CDR1 reads ENHRY; CDR2 reads SYGVKD. The CDR3 runs to 13 residues. This CDR3 is CAISGDRTYEQYF. The CDR3 region has the DNA TGTGCCATCAGTGGGGACAGAACCTACGAGCAGTACTTC.

The gene calls are TRBV7-2 and TRBJ2-7; D is ambiguous. Germline V gene sequence: CDR1 SGHTA, CDR2 FQGNSA. CDR3 size: 14 residues. V lost 4 bases and J lost 2, with 12 bases in between. CDR3 region: CASSSGSVPYEQYF. Here the CDR3 DNA reads TGTGCCAGCAGCTCTGGCTCAGTACCCTACGAGCAGTACTTC.

The table lists this clone with a few counts. This sequence joins TRBV4-3 and TRBJ2-2; the D gene is possibly TRBD1 (6 bases). The CDR3 spans 17 residues. Deletions cut 2 bases from V and 3 bases from J, with 16 bases between. CDR1 is LGHNA, CDR2 YSLEER, per germline. CDR3 protein: CASSQQDRPRDTGELFF. CDR3 nucleotide sequence: TGCGCCAGCAGCCAACAAGACAGGCCCAGGGACACCGGGGAGCTGTTTTTT.

The J gene is TRBJ1-4, the V gene TRBV5-4; tentatively, D is TRBD1 (5 bases). Per germline, CDR1 SGHNT and CDR2 YYREEE (reference sequence). The CDR3 has 13 amino acids. V was trimmed by 6 bases and J by 5 bases, leaving 11 bases between them. As DNA, the CDR3 is TGTGCCAGCAAGGCAGGGATAAATGAAAAACTGTTTTTT. Its translation: CASKAGINEKLFF.

The chain combines TRBV5-5 with TRBJ1-2, with D hard to call. The CDR3 sequence is 13 residues long. Trimming pared 3 bases from V and 7 bases from J, leaving 13 bases between. The germline V gene encodes CDR1 SGHKS and CDR2 YYEKEE (reference sequence). This chain's CDR3 is CASSWGASAGYTF. In DNA, the CDR3 is TGTGCCAGCAGCTGGGGAGCATCGGCTGGCTACACCTTC.

The chain carries TRBV16 and TRBJ2-7; perhaps TRBD1 as D (6 bases). CDR1 and CDR2 from the germline V gene are KGHSY and FQNENV. Trimming removed 5 bases from V and 3 bases from J, with 14 bases in between. The length of the CDR3 is 14 residues. The CDR3 protein is CASSTGEGGYEQYF. The CDR3 bases are TGTGCCAGCAGCACAGGAGAAGGGGGCTACGAGCAGTACTTC.

The chain combines TRBV5-5 with TRBJ2-7; D is undetermined. In germline, CDR1 is SGHKS, CDR2 YYEKEE (reference sequence). V was cut by 4 bases and J by 2 bases, with 13 bases left in between. This CDR3 comprises 14 residues. CDR3 sequence: CASSDSGLTYEQYF. CDR3 bases: TGTGCCAGCAGCGACTCTGGCCTCACCTACGAGCAGTACTTC. Complete variable domain (other parts from reference TRBV5-5 and TRBJ2-7): DAGVTQSPTHLIKTRGQQVTLRCSPISGHKSVSWYQQVLGQGPQFIFQYYEKEERGRGNFPDRFSARQFPNYSSELNVNALLLGDSALYLCASSDSGLTYEQYFGPGTRLTVT.

This chain links TRBV5-6 with TRBJ1-5, with D hard to call. V was trimmed by 4 bases and J by 4 bases, leaving 12 bases between them. The length of the CDR3 is 14 residues. Germline lookup yields CDR1 SGHDT and CDR2 YYEEEE. The CDR3 region is CASSAGLKNQPQHF. The CDR3 DNA reads as TGTGCCAGCAGCGCCGGACTAAAGAATCAGCCCCAGCATTTT. The full variable domain, completed using reference TRBV5-6 and TRBJ1-5, is DAGVTQSPTHLIKTRGQQVTLRCSPKSGHDTVSWYQQALGQGPQFIFQYYEEEERQRGNFPDRFSGHQFPNYSSELNVNALLLGDSALYLCASSAGLKNQPQHFGDGTRLSIL.

This chain joins TRBV9 and TRBJ2-4; D is perhaps TRBD2 (6 bases). V was shortened by 1 base and J by 8 bases, with 16 bases between the two germline ends. Germline CDR1 and CDR2: SGDLS and YYNGEE. The CDR3 is made up of 15 amino acids. CDR3 region: CASSVSGSGEYIQYF. As DNA, the CDR3 is TGTGCCAGCAGCGTATCGGGTTCGGGGGAGTACATTCAGTACTTC.

This clone was recorded at least ten times. This sequence joins TRBV7-8 and TRBJ1-5; D is possibly TRBD1 (5 bases). V lost 5 bases and J lost 5, with 16 bases in between. Germline V gene lookup returns CDR1 SGHVS and CDR2 FQNEAQ. This CDR3 has 15 residues. In DNA, the CDR3 is TGTGCCAGCAGCCTAGGACAATTCCAACATCAGCCCCAGCATTTT. Amino acids: CASSLGQFQHQPQHF.

The rearrangement joins TRBV6-5 to TRBJ2-2, with 9 bases aligning to TRBD1. The CDR3 has 15 amino acids. With V trimmed by 6 bases and J by 4 bases, 6 bases remained unmatched. Germline values: CDR1 MNHEY, CDR2 SVGAGI. The CDR3: CASRQGAGSTGELFF. CDR3 DNA sequence: TGTGCCAGCAGACAGGGGGCCGGGAGCACCGGGGAGCTGTTTTTT.

The rearrangement links TRBV5-1 to TRBJ2-5; weak D call: TRBD2 (6 bases). The V end lost 3 bases, the J end lost 5 bases, and 14 bases lay between the germline ends. Germline V gene data show CDR1 as SGHRS and CDR2 as YFSETQ. This CDR3 is 14 amino acids long. DNA for the CDR3: TGCGCCAGCAGCTACTTGACGGGGAGGGAGACCCAGTACTTC. Translation gives CASSYLTGRETQYF.

The chain is built from TRBV7-9 and TRBJ2-2; a possible D gene is TRBD2 (6 bases). The CDR3 is made up of 15 amino acids. V shed 5 bases and J shed 0 bases, with 10 bases lying between them. Per germline, CDR1 SEHNR and CDR2 FQNEAQ (reference sequence). The CDR3 reads CASSTTSPNTGELFF. CDR3 nucleotide sequence: TGTGCCAGCAGCACCACTAGCCCGAACACCGGGGAGCTGTTTTTT.

This chain uses TRBV4-1 with TRBJ2-1; 7 nucleotides align to TRBD2. This CDR3 is built from 17 residues. Germline V gives CDR1 MGHRA, CDR2 YSYEKL. V gave up 0 bases and J gave up 0 bases; unmatched junction bases: 5. The CDR3 region is CASSQEPGRSSYNEQFF. The CDR3 nucleotides read TGCGCCAGCAGCCAAGAGCCCGGGAGGAGCTCCTACAATGAGCAGTTCTTC.

The DNA of the CDR3 is TGTGCCAGTAGTACGGACAGGGGGCTTGGCTACACCTTC. Protein sequence: CASSTDRGLGYTF. The gene calls are TRBV19 and TRBJ1-2; TRBD1 matches 11 bases. CDR1 LNHDA and CDR2 SQIVND come from the germline V gene (reference sequence). CDR3 length equals 13 residues. V lost 4 bases, J lost 7 bases, and 2 bases stayed unmatched.

This clone was counted once. The CDR3 loop is CASSLPAEDIQYF. In DNA form, the CDR3 reads TGTGCCAGCAGCTTGCCGGCGGAGGACATTCAGTACTTC. The J gene is TRBJ2-4, the V gene TRBV5-4; the D gene is possibly TRBD2 (5 bases). CDR1 is SGHNT and CDR2 is YYREEE in the germline V gene (reference sequence). Trimming removed 1 base at V and 8 bases at J, with 10 bases between. The CDR3 loop spans 13 amino acids.

The chain couples TRBV3-1 (or the pseudogene TRBV3-2) to TRBJ2-3, with TRBD2 matching over 9 bases. The junction had 5 bases not matched to a gene; V was cut back by 2 bases and J by 5 bases. CDR3 length equals 15 residues. Germline loops: CDR1 LGHDT, CDR2 YNNKEL (reference sequence). The CDR3 nucleotides are TGTGCCAGCAGCCAAAGGCGGGGGGGCGGAGATACGCAGTATTTT. This encodes CASSQRRGGGDTQYF.

The chain combines TRBV5-1 with TRBJ1-2; the D is unclear. This CDR3 region has 14 residues. Trimming left V 4 bases short and J 6 bases short, with 16 bases between. CDR1 is SGHRS, CDR2 YFSETQ, per germline. Here the CDR3 reads CASSPARGIDGYTF. The DNA for the CDR3 is TGCGCCAGCAGCCCGGCCCGAGGTATTGATGGCTACACCTTC.

This chain uses TRBV6-6 with TRBJ2-5, with D perhaps TRBD1 (6 bases). Per germline, CDR1 MNHNY and CDR2 SVGAGI (reference sequence). This CDR3 is built from 15 residues. V lost 2 bases, J lost 2 bases, and 12 bases lay in between. CDR3 amino acids: CASSYVRDTQETQYF. The CDR3 DNA sequence: TGTGCCAGCAGTTACGTACGGGACACACAAGAGACCCAGTACTTC.